This T cell receptor (beta chain) emerged from a study of OX40 agonist ivuxolimab in advanced cancers. Germline values: CDR1 SGHRS, CDR2 YFSETQ. The CDR3 spans 13 residues. Trimming left V 5 bases short and J 3 bases short, with 11 bases between. Sequencing used immunoSEQ multiplex PCR; TCRdb keeps in-frame clones, though not all of them. The sample carries over 70,000 clones, 90% recorded once. The receptor was derived from an adult with an advanced solid tumor such as melanoma, head and neck, liver or kidney cancer. The chain employs TRBV5-1 and TRBJ2-5; perhaps TRBD1 as D (6 bases). The starting material was CD4+ or CD8+ T cells sorted from blood, obtained in a trial of the OX40 agonist ivuxolimab. The CDR3 region is CASSLQGKETQYF. In DNA, the CDR3 is TGCGCCAGCAGTCTTCAGGGGAAAGAGACCCAGTACTTC.